There are many counts of the clone carrying this TCR beta chain. Antigen: not known. These data are taken from a study of T cells after yellow fever vaccination. The CDR3 runs to 17 residues. V shed 3 bases and J 8 bases; nucleotides not matched to a gene: 15. The germline V gene has CDR1 SGHRS and CDR2 YFSETQ. Study results and limitations: A weaker but faster secondary response was observed, peaking on day 5 versus 15. Post-booster samples contained most primary-vaccination clones (about 95% CD4, approximately 88% CD8). Any FACS-sorted repertoire could hold abundant clonotypes that contaminate it from the bulk population.

From the 5' RACE reads, TCRdb called clonotypes with MiXCR, one entry per CDR3 protein. The sample lists a few hundred thousand distinct CDR3 sequences, about a sixth occurring once. The chain uses TRBV5-1 and TRBJ2-1; TRBD1 matches at 9 bases. This specimen was PBMCs, taken around 5 days after the first yellow fever vaccination. The TCR was taken from a man younger than 30 who received the YFV17D yellow fever vaccine. The DNA for the CDR3 is TGCGCCAGCAGCTCGGGACAGGGTCGGCGGGGGTTGTATGAGCAGTTCTTC. It encodes CASSSGQGRRGLYEQFF.